The TCR beta chain under discussion was sequenced for a study of blood T cell repertoires in COVID-19. As for the study in general: There were acute and convalescent COVID-19 samples, and they came from the United States, Italy and Spain. The analysed material was cDNA or gDNA that came from T cells, B-cell-depleted T cells, or PBMCs.

The V gene lost 0 bases and the J gene lost 4 bases, with 4 bases spanning the gap. The CDR3 is made up of 13 amino acids. Per the germline V gene, CDR1 is MGHRA and CDR2 is YSYEKL. As handled by the study authors: For nucleated cells, counts were estimated from reference gene primer amplification. The data were produced by immunoSEQ multiplex PCR, yet TCRdb's version contains in-frame clones alone and is incomplete. D and trimming were read from the DNA, whereas the V and J calls and clone size are those reported in that table. This sample has 250,000 to 300,000 clones, with 75% to 90% found just once.

The chain links TRBV4-1 to TRBJ2-1; D remains unclear. The source is a woman aged 70-85 years with acute or convalescent COVID-19. Material for sequencing was peripheral blood. CDR3 sequence: CASSQDPYNEQFF. The CDR3 nucleotides read TGCGCCAGCAGCCAAGACCCTTACAATGAGCAGTTCTTC.